This is a list of T cell receptor beta chains from one sample in a study of OX40 agonist ivuxolimab in advanced cancers. The repertoire was sequenced with immunoSEQ multiplex PCR; TCRdb's copy has only in-frame clones and lacks some. This table has approximately 58,000 clones, 80% to 85% appearing once. Sequences were derived from CD4+ or CD8+ T cells sorted from blood, sampled in a trial of the OX40 agonist ivuxolimab. These receptors were obtained from an adult with an advanced solid tumor such as melanoma, head and neck, liver or kidney cancer. The CDR3 runs from the conserved cysteine through the conserved F or W. The D gene is left open where the match is weak. Some rows have no size entry. The others give once, few or many, or a class for an expanded clone.

V	size	J	D	DNA	CDR3
TRBV5-1	-	TRBJ2-1	TRBD2	TGCGCCAGCAGCCCGGGACTAGCGGGAGTTGAGCAGTTCTTC	CASSPGLAGVEQFF
TRBV7-2	-	TRBJ2-7	TRBD1	TGTGCCAGCAGCTCTAGGATTCCGGGACAGGGGTCCTACGAGCAGTACTTC	CASSSRIPGQGSYEQYF
TRBV4-1	-	TRBJ2-3	-	TGCGCCAGCAGCCAAGAGTTCACCGGGACCGATACGCAGTATTTT	CASSQEFTGTDTQYF
TRBV27	-	TRBJ2-3	TRBD2	TGTGCCAGCAGTTTATCCTCGTCTAGCGGACGCACAGATACGCAGTATTTT	CASSLSSSSGRTDTQYF
TRBV5-1	-	TRBJ1-5	TRBD1	TGCGCCAGCAGACGGACAGGGGGCAATCAGCCCCAGCATTTT	CASRRTGGNQPQHF
TRBV28	-	TRBJ1-1	-	TGTGCCAGCAGTTTCGGGGGGTTGAACACTGAAGCTTTCTTT	CASSFGGLNTEAFF
TRBV7-9	once	TRBJ1-1	-	TGTGCCAGCAGCCCCCTCAGGGTGAACACTGAAGCTTTCTTT	CASSPLRVNTEAFF
TRBV14	once	TRBJ2-5	-	TGTGCCAGCAGCCAAGACTGGGGACAAGAGACCCAGTACTTC	CASSQDWGQETQYF
TRBV7-3	-	TRBJ2-2	TRBD2	TGTGCCAGCAGCTTAGACCTAGCGGGAGTACGGGGCGGGGAGCTGTTTTTT	CASSLDLAGVRGGELFF
TRBV6-1	-	TRBJ2-5	-	TGTGCCAGCCAAACAGGGTCCGGTGAAGAGACCCAGTACTTC	CASQTGSGEETQYF
TRBV21-1	-	TRBJ2-1	-	TGTGCCAGCAGCCCCTCTCGGACTTTCCTGGAGCAGTTCTTC	CASSPSRTFLEQFF
TRBV10-1	-	TRBJ2-5	-	TGCGCCAGCAGTGAAGGCAGGGGCGCACGGAGAGAGACCCAGTACTTC	CASSEGRGARRETQYF
TRBV19	-	TRBJ1-5	-	TGTGCCAGTAATGACGGAGAGTATCAGCCCCAGCATTTT	CASNDGEYQPQHF
TRBV2	-	TRBJ1-2	-	TGTGCCAGCAGTGAAATTAGGGGGGCCGGCTATGGCTACACCTTC	CASSEIRGAGYGYTF
TRBV5-5	-	TRBJ2-1	-	TGTGCCAGCAGCTTGTTAGCGGACTCCTACAATGAGCAGTTCTTC	CASSLLADSYNEQFF
TRBV5-1	-	TRBJ2-2	TRBD2	TGCGCCAGCAGCGGGGGACTAGTTGGCGGGGAGCTGTTTTTT	CASSGGLVGGELFF
TRBV14	-	TRBJ2-5	TRBD2	TGTGCCAGCAGCCCGGGACTAGCGGGAGAGACCCAGTACTTC	CASSPGLAGETQYF
TRBV6-5	-	TRBJ2-7	TRBD1	TGTGCCAGCAGTTGGGCCGGGACAGGCGACTACGAGCAGTACTTC	CASSWAGTGDYEQYF
TRBV7-2	-	TRBJ2-7	-	TGTGCCAGCAGCTTAAATGGGGAACGGGGGCAGTACTTC	CASSLNGERGQYF
TRBV6-5	-	TRBJ2-1	-	TGTGCCAGCAGTTACTCACGGGTTGGTGAGCAGTTCTTC	CASSYSRVGEQFF
TRBV10-3	-	TRBJ1-2	TRBD1	TGTGCCATCAGTGAGCCGGGACAGGGGGCGAGCTATGGCTACACCTTC	CAISEPGQGASYGYTF
TRBV19	-	TRBJ2-1	TRBD1	TGTGCCAGTAGTATAGATCCCCGGGACAGTTCCAATGAGCAGTTCTTC	CASSIDPRDSSNEQFF
TRBV30	-	TRBJ2-5	-	TGTGCCTGGAGTTACACCAGGGAGACCCAGTACTTC	CAWSYTRETQYF
TRBV7-3	-	TRBJ2-1	TRBD2	TGTGCCAGCAGCGTAGATCAGCGGGAGTTAGTTGAGCAGTTCTTC	CASSVDQRELVEQFF
TRBV9	-	TRBJ1-3	-	TGTGCCAGCAGCGGAAACATGGGGTCGACTGGAAACACCATATATTTT	CASSGNMGSTGNTIYF
TRBV5-5	-	TRBJ2-3	-	TGTGCCAGCAGCTTGGAGGGTGCAGATACGCAGTATTTT	CASSLEGADTQYF
TRBV4-1	-	TRBJ2-3	-	TGCGCCAGCAGCCAAGAAGGGCGGGACGGCACAGATACGCAGTATTTT	CASSQEGRDGTDTQYF
TRBV5-4	-	TRBJ1-1	-	TGTGCCAGCAGCAAGGGGAACACTGAAGCTTTCTTT	CASSKGNTEAFF
TRBV2	-	TRBJ1-6	TRBD1	TGTGCCAGCAGTGGCCGACAGGGTTGGAATTCACCCCTCCACTTT	CASSGRQGWNSPLHF
TRBV9	-	TRBJ2-3	TRBD2	TGTGCCAGCAGCGCGAGTTCCCGACCGGGGGGGCAAGATACGCAGTATTTT	CASSASSRPGGQDTQYF
TRBV6-1	-	TRBJ2-2	TRBD1	TGTGCCAGCAGTGAATACGCCAGGGGGCCGGAGCTGTTTTTT	CASSEYARGPELFF
TRBV11-1	once	TRBJ2-1	TRBD1	TGTGCCAGCAGCTTAAGAGGGACAGGGAGGAATGAGCAGTTCTTC	CASSLRGTGRNEQFF
TRBV11-2	-	TRBJ2-7	-	TGTGCCAGCAGCCCACGGACAGCCACCTACGAGCAGTACTTC	CASSPRTATYEQYF
TRBV6-1	-	TRBJ1-5	-	TGTGCCAGCAGTTCTTCTATGAATCAGCCCCAGCATTTT	CASSSSMNQPQHF
TRBV28	-	TRBJ1-1	TRBD1	TGTGCCAGCAGGATGACAGGGACGAACACTGAAGCTTTCTTT	CASRMTGTNTEAFF
TRBV6-1	-	TRBJ2-3	TRBD2	TGTGCCAGCGAGACGGGACTAGCTTCAGATACGCAGTATTTT	CASETGLASDTQYF
TRBV10-3	-	TRBJ1-1	TRBD1	TGTGCCATCAGGGGACAGCCGAACACTGAAGCTTTCTTT	CAIRGQPNTEAFF
TRBV5-1	once	TRBJ1-4	-	TGCGCCAGCAGCTTCAATAGCTATAATGAAAAACTGTTTTTT	CASSFNSYNEKLFF
TRBV11-2	-	TRBJ2-1	TRBD2	TGTGCCAGCAGCTTAAGGCGGGGGGCCTACAATGAGCAGTTCTTC	CASSLRRGAYNEQFF
TRBV6-1	-	TRBJ2-6	-	TGTGCCAGCAGTGATTTCGGGGCTGGGGCCAACGTCCTGACTTTC	CASSDFGAGANVLTF
TRBV30	-	TRBJ1-4	-	TGTGCCTGGAGTGTACAGTCTGGTGAAAAACTGTTTTTT	CAWSVQSGEKLFF
TRBV5-4	-	TRBJ2-2	TRBD2	TGTGCCAGCAGCTTGGGGGGACTAGCGAGGGCCGGGGAGCTGTTTTTT	CASSLGGLARAGELFF
TRBV7-3	-	TRBJ2-2	-	TGTGCCAGCAGCTCCTTGAGGGGCGCCCCGGGGGCCGGGGAGCTGTTTTTT	CASSSLRGAPGAGELFF
TRBV6-1	-	TRBJ2-3	TRBD2	TGTGCCAGCAGTGTTCGGAGACTAGCCCTCAGCACAGATACGCAGTATTTT	CASSVRRLALSTDTQYF
TRBV5-6	-	TRBJ2-4	-	TGTGCCAGCAGCTCGACAGAAACCAAAAACATTCAGTACTTC	CASSSTETKNIQYF
TRBV19	-	TRBJ2-7	TRBD1	TGTGCCAGTAGTATCTCTGACAGGACAGGTTACGAGCAGTACTTC	CASSISDRTGYEQYF
TRBV5-1	-	TRBJ2-7	-	TGCGCCAGCAGCTTGGCCGGCGGGCAGGGAGGCGAGCAGTACTTC	CASSLAGGQGGEQYF
TRBV4-1	-	TRBJ2-4	TRBD2	TGCGCCAGCAGCCAACCTGAGGGAGGGTCAGCCAAAAACATTCAGTACTTC	CASSQPEGGSAKNIQYF
TRBV6-5	few	TRBJ1-1	TRBD1	TGTGCCAGCAGTTACGCGCTGACAGGGGGCTATCGAGCTTTCTTT	CASSYALTGGYRAFF
TRBV11-1	-	TRBJ2-7	TRBD2	TGTGCCAGCAGCCTGGGACTAGCGGGACCAGAGCAGTACTTC	CASSLGLAGPEQYF
TRBV11-2	-	TRBJ1-5	-	TGTGCCAGCAGCTTCACTCAGGGCGGCAATCAGCCCCAGCATTTT	CASSFTQGGNQPQHF